This is a list of T cell receptor beta chains from one sample in a study of blood T cell repertoires in COVID-19. Measured with immunoSEQ multiplex PCR; TCRdb has only the in-frame clones, and not every one. Here the sample spans 300,000 to 400,000 clones, 75% to 90% being singletons. Sequencing was done on a sample of PBMCs or T cells enriched from blood (not recorded which). The receptors derive from a man aged 18-30 years who had recovered from COVID-19. Both conserved end residues are part of each CDR3. Fields, in order: J gene, D gene, clone size, V gene, CDR3 protein, CDR3 DNA. A D gene is named only where the DNA matches it firmly. Clone size is not always given. Where it is, it says once, few, many or a class for expanded clones.

TRBJ2-5 NA NA TRBV7-7 CASSLGADPETQYF TGTGCCAGCAGCTTAGGTGCGGATCCAGAGACCCAGTACTTC
TRBJ2-1 TRBD2 NA TRBV9 CASSVGSGSVEQFF TGTGCCAGCAGCGTAGGAAGCGGGAGTGTTGAGCAGTTCTTC
TRBJ1-5 NA NA TRBV27 CASSAGVGRGRGNQPQHF TGTGCCAGCAGTGCTGGGGTGGGGCGAGGGAGGGGCAATCAGCCCCAGCATTTT
TRBJ1-2 NA once TRBV2 CASSEGGEGYTF TGTGCCAGCAGTGAAGGGGGGGAAGGCTACACCTTC
TRBJ1-3 NA NA TRBV6-5 CASSYGASGNTIYF TGTGCCAGCAGTTACGGAGCCTCTGGAAACACCATATATTTT
TRBJ2-7 TRBD2 NA TRBV7-9 CASSPKGIAGAYEQYF TGTGCCAGCAGCCCTAAGGGGATAGCGGGAGCGTACGAGCAGTACTTC
TRBJ1-1 TRBD1 NA TRBV9 CASSAKGARKDTEAFF TGTGCCAGCAGCGCTAAGGGGGCGCGAAAAGACACTGAAGCTTTCTTT
TRBJ1-1 TRBD1 once TRBV29-1 CSVRTGLGEAFF TGCAGCGTCCGGACAGGGCTGGGGGAAGCTTTCTTT
TRBJ1-4 NA once TRBV18 CASSPGTQREKLFF TGTGCCAGCTCACCCGGGACACAGCGGGAAAAACTGTTTTTT
TRBJ2-2 TRBD2 NA TRBV2 CASRAGLAAGELFF TGTGCCAGCAGAGCCGGACTAGCGGCCGGGGAGCTGTTTTTT
TRBJ2-2 NA NA TRBV3-1/TRBV3-2 CASSSRGFDTGELFF TGTGCCAGCAGTTCCAGGGGATTTGACACCGGGGAGCTGTTTTTT
TRBJ2-3 NA NA TRBV7-3 CASSLIAPFDTQYF TGTGCCAGCAGCTTAATAGCTCCTTTCGATACGCAGTATTTT
TRBJ1-2 NA NA TRBV7-8 CASSLDSNYGYTF TGTGCCAGCAGCTTAGACAGCAACTATGGCTACACCTTC
TRBJ2-7 TRBD2 few TRBV10-3 CAISESTSGYEQYF TGTGCCATCAGTGAGTCGACTAGCGGGTACGAGCAGTACTTC
TRBJ2-1 NA NA TRBV7-9 CASSLLMYNEQFF TGTGCCAGCAGCCTTTTAATGTACAATGAGCAGTTCTTC
TRBJ1-2 NA NA TRBV3-1/TRBV3-2 CASSLGQPYGYTF TGTGCCAGCAGCCTTGGACAGCCCTATGGCTACACCTTC
TRBJ2-3 TRBD2 NA TRBV9 CASSVGGGSSADTQYF TGTGCCAGCAGCGTAGGGGGCGGGAGCTCGGCGGATACGCAGTATTTT
TRBJ1-1 TRBD1 NA TRBV7-9 CASRQGQGNTEAFF TGTGCCAGCAGACAGGGACAGGGGAACACTGAAGCTTTCTTT
TRBJ1-5 NA NA TRBV28 CASSSLGEGYSNQPQHF TGTGCCAGCAGTTCTCTCGGGGAGGGGTATAGCAATCAGCCCCAGCATTTT
TRBJ1-2 TRBD1 NA TRBV28 CASSSRTGWWIYGYTF TGTGCCAGCAGTTCAAGGACAGGGTGGTGGATCTATGGCTACACCTTC
TRBJ1-4 TRBD1 NA TRBV5-1 CASSPGQVPTNEKLFF TGCGCCAGCAGCCCGGGACAGGTACCAACTAATGAAAAACTGTTTTTT
TRBJ2-2 TRBD2 NA TRBV11-2 CASGSGLAGVGELFF TGTGCCAGCGGATCTGGACTAGCGGGTGTCGGGGAGCTGTTTTTT
TRBJ1-1 TRBD1 NA TRBV25-1 CASSLQGSGAEAFF TGTGCCAGCAGTCTACAGGGGTCGGGGGCTGAAGCTTTCTTT
TRBJ1-2 TRBD1 NA TRBV3-1/TRBV3-2 CASSPLGTVNYGYTF TGTGCCAGCAGCCCCCTAGGGACAGTTAACTATGGCTACACCTTC
TRBJ2-7 NA NA TRBV5-1 CASSYPLGGRRYEQYF TGCGCCAGCAGCTACCCTCTTGGGGGGAGACGCTACGAGCAGTACTTC
TRBJ2-7 TRBD1 NA TRBV4-3 CASSLEGTGPYEQYF TGCGCCAGCAGCCTTGAAGGGACAGGGCCCTACGAGCAGTACTTC
TRBJ1-1 TRBD1 NA TRBV5-1 CASSSRQGDTEAFF TGCGCCAGCAGCAGCCGACAGGGGGACACTGAAGCTTTCTTT
TRBJ1-5 NA NA TRBV7-9 CASSFGAGQPQHF TGTGCCAGCAGCTTTGGGGCCGGTCAGCCCCAGCATTTT
TRBJ2-3 NA NA TRBV10-3 CAISGGTGSTDTQYF TGTGCCATCAGCGGAGGGACGGGGAGCACAGATACGCAGTATTTT